The rows below give T cell receptor beta chains drawn from one sample of a study of naive and memory T cell subsets. TCRdb re-called the UMI-ligation and nested PCR reads through MiXCR, storing one row per CDR3 protein. There are roughly 80,000 distinct CDR3 sequences in the sample; around 9% occur only once, and 1.2% lies in the top ten. Sequenced material: naive CD8+ T cells from blood. The receptors were sampled from a human donor in good health. The CDR3 runs from the conserved cysteine through the conserved F or W. The D gene is left open where the match is weak. Only part of the rows carry a size: once, few, many, or a class if the clone is expanded.

>TRBV20-1|few|TRBJ2-1|TRBD2
CSARPLAGRNEQFF
TGCAGTGCTAGGCCACTAGCGGGGCGCAATGAGCAGTTCTTC
>TRBV28|NA|TRBJ1-2|NA
CASRGSNRGPRYYGYTF
TGTGCCAGCAGAGGATCGAATCGGGGGCCTAGGTACTATGGCTACACCTTC
>TRBV6-5|many|TRBJ1-1|NA
CASSYGLGGGTEAFF
TGTGCCAGCAGTTACGGGCTGGGGGGCGGCACTGAAGCTTTCTTT
>TRBV27|few|TRBJ1-2|NA
CASSLRPVNYGYTF
TGTGCCAGCAGTTTACGACCAGTTAACTATGGCTACACCTTC
>TRBV28|few|TRBJ2-1|TRBD2
CASSRTSGHNEQFF
TGTGCCAGCTCAAGGACTAGCGGACACAATGAGCAGTTCTTC
>TRBV11-2|many|TRBJ2-1|TRBD2
CASSLVIAGEVLADEQFF
TGTGCCAGCAGCTTAGTAATAGCGGGAGAGGTACTAGCAGATGAGCAGTTCTTC
>TRBV5-1|NA|TRBJ2-5|TRBD2
CASLPTGLAGGETQYF
TGCGCCAGCCTCCCGACTGGACTAGCGGGAGGGGAGACCCAGTACTTC
>TRBV15|NA|TRBJ1-1|NA
CATSRERRGGVNTEAFF
TGTGCCACCAGCAGAGAACGGAGGGGGGGTGTGAACACTGAAGCTTTCTTT
>TRBV6-1|NA|TRBJ2-7|TRBD2
CATLSGGEQYF
TGTGCCACCCTGTCGGGGGGCGAGCAGTACTTC
>TRBV7-8|few|TRBJ1-5|NA
CASSSKTGSEYSNQPQHF
TGTGCCAGCAGTTCTAAGACAGGTTCAGAGTATAGCAATCAGCCCCAGCATTTT
>TRBV7-7|few|TRBJ2-1|TRBD1
CASSPGTGDYNEQFF
TGTGCCAGCAGTCCCGGGACAGGGGACTACAATGAGCAGTTCTTC
>TRBV5-4|NA|TRBJ2-7|NA
CASSLQGNSYEQYF
TGTGCCAGCAGCCTACAGGGCAACTCCTACGAGCAGTACTTC
>TRBV2|many|TRBJ2-6|NA
CASSVQHVVSGANVLTF
TGTGCCAGCAGTGTCCAGCATGTCGTTTCTGGGGCCAACGTCCTGACTTTC
>TRBV10-3|many|TRBJ2-7|NA
CAISNYRGMDDEQYF
TGTGCCATCAGCAACTATCGGGGGATGGACGACGAGCAGTACTTC
>TRBV7-6|many|TRBJ2-1|TRBD1
CASSQGQGPLNEQFF
TGTGCCAGCAGCCAGGGACAGGGCCCCCTCAATGAGCAGTTCTTC
>TRBV5-1|NA|TRBJ2-7|NA
CASSFSGTIHEQYF
TGCGCCAGCAGCTTCTCCGGGACAATCCACGAGCAGTACTTC
>TRBV29-1|few|TRBJ2-1|NA
CSVGTAFNEQFF
TGCAGCGTTGGGACTGCCTTCAATGAGCAGTTCTTC
>TRBV27|few|TRBJ2-1|TRBD1
CASAGPIQGQNNEQFF
TGTGCCAGCGCGGGCCCGATACAGGGGCAGAACAATGAGCAGTTCTTC
>TRBV29-1|NA|TRBJ2-7|NA
CSVEDGDAYEQYF
TGCAGCGTTGAAGATGGGGACGCCTACGAGCAGTACTTC
>TRBV20-1|few|TRBJ2-3|NA
CSAAGGYTDTQYF
TGCAGTGCCGCCGGCGGCTACACAGATACGCAGTATTTT
>TRBV12-3/TRBV12-4|few|TRBJ1-3|TRBD1
CASSSSSGGRSGNTIYF
TGTGCCAGCAGTTCGAGCTCAGGGGGAAGGTCTGGAAACACCATATATTTT
>TRBV7-9|few|TRBJ2-7|NA
CASSLSLTEPSYEQYF
TGTGCCAGCAGCTTATCCCTGACAGAACCCTCCTACGAGCAGTACTTC
>TRBV10-3|NA|TRBJ2-2|TRBD1
CALGDDRGRTGELFF
TGTGCCCTGGGTGACGACAGGGGGCGAACCGGGGAGCTGTTTTTT
>TRBV4-1|few|TRBJ1-1|TRBD1
CASSHAKDRVDTEAFF
TGCGCCAGCAGCCATGCGAAGGACAGGGTTGACACTGAAGCTTTCTTT
>TRBV14|NA|TRBJ1-4|NA
CASSPREAWGEKLFF
TGTGCCAGCAGCCCCCGCGAAGCCTGGGGTGAAAAACTGTTTTTT
>TRBV12-3/TRBV12-4|many|TRBJ2-1|TRBD1
CASSDRDRSYNEQFF
TGTGCCAGCAGTGACCGGGACAGAAGTTACAATGAGCAGTTCTTC
>TRBV27|NA|TRBJ2-3|TRBD2
CASSLSISGLDTQYF
TGTGCCAGCAGTTTATCGATTAGCGGGTTAGATACGCAGTATTTT
>TRBV10-3|few|TRBJ2-2|NA
CAIRIYTGELFF
TGTGCCATCAGGATTTACACCGGGGAGCTGTTTTTT
>TRBV10-2|few|TRBJ2-6|NA
CASSVGRPAGANVLTF
TGCGCCAGCAGTGTAGGCAGGCCGGCTGGGGCCAACGTCCTGACTTTC
>TRBV3-1|NA|TRBJ1-3|NA
CASSQQDGGNTIYF
TGTGCCAGCAGCCAACAGGACGGGGGAAACACCATATATTTT
>TRBV27|few|TRBJ2-7|NA
CASSPTPLREQYF
TGTGCCAGCAGCCCAACCCCCTTACGCGAGCAGTACTTC
>TRBV10-3|many|TRBJ2-7|TRBD2
CAIRTAGGPVYEQYF
TGTGCCATCAGGACAGCGGGAGGGCCTGTATACGAGCAGTACTTC
>TRBV6-2/TRBV6-3|NA|TRBJ1-6|NA
CASSPRDGINSPLHF
TGTGCCAGCAGTCCCCGGGACGGTATTAATTCACCCCTCCACTTT
>TRBV27|NA|TRBJ2-7|NA
CASSFQLTGNGSYEQYF
TGTGCCAGCAGTTTCCAACTTACAGGGAACGGCTCCTACGAGCAGTACTTC
>TRBV7-9|NA|TRBJ2-5|NA
CASSSPGPGVETQYF
TGTGCCAGCAGCTCGCCGGGACCCGGGGTGGAGACCCAGTACTTC
>TRBV29-1|NA|TRBJ2-1|NA
CSVEDSPASSYNEQFF
TGCAGCGTTGAAGATTCCCCAGCGAGCTCCTACAATGAGCAGTTCTTC
>TRBV27|NA|TRBJ2-7|NA
CASSSGSAYEQYF
TGTGCCAGCAGTTCCGGGTCCGCCTACGAGCAGTACTTC